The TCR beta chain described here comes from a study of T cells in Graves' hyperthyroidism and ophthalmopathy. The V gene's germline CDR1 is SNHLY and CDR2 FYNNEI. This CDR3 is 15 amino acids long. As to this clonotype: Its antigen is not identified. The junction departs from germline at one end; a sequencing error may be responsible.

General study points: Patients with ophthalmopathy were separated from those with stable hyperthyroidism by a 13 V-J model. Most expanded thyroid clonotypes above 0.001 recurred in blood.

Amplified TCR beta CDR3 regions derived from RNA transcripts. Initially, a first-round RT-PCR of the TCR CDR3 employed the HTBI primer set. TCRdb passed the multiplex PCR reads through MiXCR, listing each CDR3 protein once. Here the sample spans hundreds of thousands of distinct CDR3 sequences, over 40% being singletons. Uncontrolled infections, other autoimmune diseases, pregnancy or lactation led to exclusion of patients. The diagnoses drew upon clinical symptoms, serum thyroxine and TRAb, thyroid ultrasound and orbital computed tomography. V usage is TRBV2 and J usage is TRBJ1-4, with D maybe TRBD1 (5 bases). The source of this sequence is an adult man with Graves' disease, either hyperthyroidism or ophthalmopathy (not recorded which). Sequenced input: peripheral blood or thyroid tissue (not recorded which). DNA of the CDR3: TGTGCCAGCAGTCAGGAACAGGCAACTAATGAAAAACTGCTTTTT. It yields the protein CASSQEQATNEKLLF.